This TCR beta chain derives from a study of OX40 agonist ivuxolimab in advanced cancers. Background on the whole study: Ivuxolimab was a fully human IgG2 agonistic monoclonal antibody targeting the costimulatory receptor OX40 (CD134). Intravenous ivuxolimab was administered to patients every 2 weeks at six dose levels: 0.01, 0.1, 0.3, 1.5, 3 and 10 mg/kg. Of the roughly 50 dose-escalation patients, hepatocellular carcinoma was present in around 20, melanoma in roughly 15, renal cell carcinoma in 9 and head and neck cancer in 9. In the dose-escalation cohort, 75% to 85% of patients were male, and the mean age was 60 years with a range of roughly 20 to 85. Prior anti-PD-1, anti-PD-L1 or anti-CTLA-4 therapy was permitted, and checkpoint inhibitors had been received by roughly two fifths of dose-escalation patients. Partial responses occurred in three dose-escalation patients: two with cutaneous melanoma and one with hepatocellular carcinoma. Peripheral TCRbeta sequencing was intended to test whether TCR sequence diversity was altered and clonal T-cell expansion was caused by ivuxolimab. The paper covers the monotherapy dose-escalation part of the phase I ivuxolimab trial, which included N of about 56 patients.

The trial excluded patients who had a history of autoimmune disease or who were on systemic immunosuppression. Peripheral blood for TCR sequencing was collected from all dose cohorts at baseline, on cycle 4 day 1, and on cycle 7 day 1. Samples came from an open-label, multicenter, first-in-human phase I dose-escalation trial of ivuxolimab. The trial enrolled adults with locally advanced or metastatic head and neck squamous cell, hepatocellular, melanoma or renal cell carcinoma. Before TCR sequencing, CD4+ T cells and CD8+ T cells were sorted from peripheral blood as separate populations. The research as a whole found: After ivuxolimab, CD8+ T cells had more expanded clones than CD4+ T cells on average. The antigen specificity of the clonally expanded peripheral T cells was not determined. Low levels of normalized T-cell clonal expansion were also seen in some patients who did not respond. Clonal expansion of both CD4+ and CD8+ blood T cells was observed from baseline to week 6 at doses 0.1 to 3.0 mg/kg. Partial responders in the 0.1-3.0 mg/kg groups had among the lowest normalized peripheral clonal expansion, especially among CD8+ T cells.

To sequence the TCRbeta CDR3 region, genomic DNA was isolated from the sorted cells. TCRbeta CDR3 regions were sequenced using the immunoSEQ Assay. Drawn from immuneACCESS, this table holds only the in-frame rearrangements with V and J called that TCRdb kept. Clones are partly lost; checked studies trace under half to an unresolved V gene and leave the rest unexplained. The sample yields 90,000 to 100,000 clones; roughly 90% were counted once. Clones ranked in the top ten supply around 2.5% of the sample. This clone was counted a single time. Its binding antigen is unknown. Base qualities are missing; no much larger clone stands one base away. Sequenced material: CD4+ or CD8+ T cells sorted from blood, taken in a trial of the OX40 agonist ivuxolimab. The TCR originated in an adult with an advanced solid tumor such as melanoma, head and neck, liver or kidney cancer.

The CDR3 protein: CASGPGYGNQPQHF. The DNA is as follows: TGTGCCAGCGGCCCGGGGTATGGCAATCAGCCCCAGCATTTT. The chain links TRBV7-2 with TRBJ1-5, with the D gene call left open. The germline V gene specifies SGHTA as CDR1 and FQGNSA as CDR2. CDR3 length: 14 amino acids, cysteine to phenylalanine. The sequence is cut down to CDR3 DNA, 42 bases in frame from base 1. The germline ends are 13 bases apart after V is trimmed by 8 bases and J by 2 bases.